One T cell receptor beta chain is described in this entry. V gave up 5 bases and J gave up 6 bases; unmatched junction bases: 5. Germline V CDR1 and CDR2: SEHNR, FQNEAQ (reference sequence). There are 16 residues in the CDR3. The entry originates in a study of cytomegalovirus exposure and HLA in healthy donors. Only in-frame clones appear in the TCRdb table, and some are missing; sequencing was by immunoSEQ multiplex PCR. This table has about 160,000 clones, roughly 89% appearing once. The sequence was obtained from a woman aged 18-29 years in good health and CMV-seropositive. The gene calls are TRBV7-9 and TRBJ2-2; TRBD2 aligns across 14 bases. The sequenced sample was PBMCs. The chain's CDR3 is CASSPRLAGGPGELFF. The CDR3, as DNA: TGTGCCAGCAGCCCGCGACTAGCGGGAGGGCCCGGGGAGCTGTTTTTT.